This is a list of T cell receptor beta chains from one sample in a study of blood T cell repertoires in COVID-19. TCRdb's copy holds only in-frame clones and misses some; the assay was immunoSEQ multiplex PCR. The repertoire consists of under 150,000 clones, with approximately 89% occurring once and the leading ten covering around a quarter. Sequences were obtained from peripheral blood. The source is a human donor in a cohort sampled during active COVID-19. The CDR3 runs from the conserved cysteine through the conserved F or W. The order of the fields is D gene, J gene, clone size, V gene, CDR3 DNA, CDR3 protein. D genes are given only for firm matches. Only some rows state a clone size, as once, few, many or a class for expanded clones.

d_gene: TRBD1; j_gene: TRBJ1-5; abundance: NA; v_gene: TRBV4-2; CDR3nt: TGTGCCAGCAGCCAGGAGTTCGGACAGGGGGCAAATCAGCCCCAGCATTTT; CDR3aa: CASSQEFGQGANQPQHF
d_gene: NA; j_gene: TRBJ2-7; abundance: NA; v_gene: TRBV6-5; CDR3nt: TGTGCCAGCAGGGCCGGGACTGGGGTCTACGAGCAGTACTTC; CDR3aa: CASRAGTGVYEQYF
d_gene: NA; j_gene: TRBJ2-7; abundance: once; v_gene: TRBV5-4; CDR3nt: TGTGCCAGCAGCTTGGCCGCGGCGGGGGCCCCCTACGAGCAGTACTTC; CDR3aa: CASSLAAAGAPYEQYF
d_gene: TRBD2; j_gene: TRBJ2-5; abundance: NA; v_gene: TRBV11-2; CDR3nt: TGTGCCAGCAGCTTAGTGGTAGCGGGGGGGCCGGAGACCCAGTACTTC; CDR3aa: CASSLVVAGGPETQYF
d_gene: TRBD1; j_gene: TRBJ2-7; abundance: NA; v_gene: TRBV27; CDR3nt: TGTGCCAGCAGCCCGACAGGGGGCGCCGAGCAGTACTTC; CDR3aa: CASSPTGGAEQYF
d_gene: TRBD1; j_gene: TRBJ1-1; abundance: once; v_gene: TRBV5-6; CDR3nt: TGTGCCAGCAGCCCCGGGACAGCCTCAAGTGGAGCTTTCTTT; CDR3aa: CASSPGTASSGAFF
d_gene: NA; j_gene: TRBJ2-1; abundance: NA; v_gene: TRBV20-1; CDR3nt: TGCAGTGCCCATGTACAGAATGAGCAGTTCTTC; CDR3aa: CSAHVQNEQFF
d_gene: NA; j_gene: TRBJ2-1; abundance: NA; v_gene: TRBV2; CDR3nt: TGTGCCAGCAGTGAAGACGGAGGGCTGGGGTACAATGAGCAGTTCTTC; CDR3aa: CASSEDGGLGYNEQFF
d_gene: NA; j_gene: TRBJ1-4; abundance: NA; v_gene: TRBV29-1; CDR3nt: TGCAGCGTTTTGGGCCAGTGGACTAATGAAAAACTGTTTTTT; CDR3aa: CSVLGQWTNEKLFF
d_gene: NA; j_gene: TRBJ2-3; abundance: NA; v_gene: TRBV4-2; CDR3nt: TGTGCCAGCAGCCAAGATCTGGGGCGGGGTACAGATACGCAGTATTTT; CDR3aa: CASSQDLGRGTDTQYF
d_gene: NA; j_gene: TRBJ2-2; abundance: NA; v_gene: TRBV5-4; CDR3nt: TGTGCCAGCAGCTTTTACGGTTCTAACACCGGGGAGCTGTTTTTT; CDR3aa: CASSFYGSNTGELFF
d_gene: TRBD2; j_gene: TRBJ2-5; abundance: NA; v_gene: TRBV7-6; CDR3nt: TGTGCCAGCAGCTTAGTAGGGACTAGCGTACAAGAGACCCAGTACTTC; CDR3aa: CASSLVGTSVQETQYF
d_gene: NA; j_gene: TRBJ2-2; abundance: NA; v_gene: TRBV2; CDR3nt: TGTGCCAGCAGTGTGCAGGGGAGGGGCGGGGAGCTGTTTTTT; CDR3aa: CASSVQGRGGELFF
d_gene: NA; j_gene: TRBJ2-7; abundance: NA; v_gene: TRBV12-3/TRBV12-4; CDR3nt: TGTGCCAGCAGTTTTGACAGCCGGCGCGAGCAGTACTTC; CDR3aa: CASSFDSRREQYF
d_gene: TRBD1; j_gene: TRBJ2-3; abundance: once; v_gene: TRBV11-2; CDR3nt: TGTGCCAGCAGCTTATTGGGACAGGGGACAGATACGCAGTATTTT; CDR3aa: CASSLLGQGTDTQYF
d_gene: NA; j_gene: TRBJ2-2; abundance: NA; v_gene: TRBV4-3; CDR3nt: TGCGCCAGCAGCCAAGATGCTCAGACCGGGGAGCTGTTTTTT; CDR3aa: CASSQDAQTGELFF
d_gene: NA; j_gene: TRBJ2-2; abundance: once; v_gene: TRBV6-1; CDR3nt: TGTGCCAGCAGTGAACTCGGGAACACCGGGGAGCTGTTTTTT; CDR3aa: CASSELGNTGELFF
d_gene: NA; j_gene: TRBJ2-6; abundance: NA; v_gene: TRBV11-2; CDR3nt: TGTGCCAGCAGCCCATTCTCTGGGGCCAACGTCCTGACTTTC; CDR3aa: CASSPFSGANVLTF
d_gene: TRBD2; j_gene: TRBJ2-5; abundance: NA; v_gene: TRBV7-9; CDR3nt: TGTGCCAGCAGCCCCGGGGGGGGGCTTCGAGAGACCCAGTACTTC; CDR3aa: CASSPGGGLRETQYF
d_gene: NA; j_gene: TRBJ1-2; abundance: few; v_gene: TRBV10-2; CDR3nt: TGCGCCACTAGAATGGGTTCGTATGGCTACACCTTC; CDR3aa: CATRMGSYGYTF
d_gene: NA; j_gene: TRBJ2-1; abundance: NA; v_gene: TRBV5-8; CDR3nt: TGTGCCAGCAGCTTGCCCGGGAATCGTGGCGAGCAGTTCTTC; CDR3aa: CASSLPGNRGEQFF
d_gene: TRBD2; j_gene: TRBJ2-1; abundance: once; v_gene: TRBV12-3/TRBV12-4; CDR3nt: TGTGCCAGCAGTCCCGGGGGGTTCAATGAGCAGTTCTTC; CDR3aa: CASSPGGFNEQFF
d_gene: NA; j_gene: TRBJ1-2; abundance: NA; v_gene: TRBV27; CDR3nt: TGTGCCAGCAGTTTATCTCGGGGGACTCACTATGGCTACACCTTC; CDR3aa: CASSLSRGTHYGYTF
d_gene: NA; j_gene: TRBJ2-3; abundance: NA; v_gene: TRBV14; CDR3nt: TGTGCCAGCAGCCAACTGGGGCGGCCCACAGATACGCAGTATTTT; CDR3aa: CASSQLGRPTDTQYF
d_gene: NA; j_gene: TRBJ2-2; abundance: NA; v_gene: TRBV7-9; CDR3nt: TGTGCCAGCAGCTTACAGTTCACCGGGGAGCTGTTTTTT; CDR3aa: CASSLQFTGELFF
d_gene: TRBD1; j_gene: TRBJ1-2; abundance: NA; v_gene: TRBV5-4; CDR3nt: TGTGCCAGCAGCTCATTACAACAGGGGGCTAGGGGCTACACCTTC; CDR3aa: CASSSLQQGARGYTF
d_gene: NA; j_gene: TRBJ2-1; abundance: NA; v_gene: TRBV5-1; CDR3nt: TGCGCCAGCAGCTGGAGTGGGTCTCTCTCCTACAATGAGCAGTTCTTC; CDR3aa: CASSWSGSLSYNEQFF
d_gene: TRBD1; j_gene: TRBJ1-2; abundance: NA; v_gene: TRBV4-3; CDR3nt: TGCGCCAGCAGCCAAGAAACAGGGGTCGGGGCTAACTATGGCTACACCTTC; CDR3aa: CASSQETGVGANYGYTF
d_gene: TRBD1; j_gene: TRBJ1-5; abundance: NA; v_gene: TRBV5-1; CDR3nt: TGCGCCAGCAGCACGACAGGGAGCAATCAGCCCCAGCATTTT; CDR3aa: CASSTTGSNQPQHF
d_gene: TRBD1; j_gene: TRBJ1-1; abundance: NA; v_gene: TRBV9; CDR3nt: TGTGCCAGCCAGGGACAGGGACGGAACACTGAAGCTTTCTTT; CDR3aa: CASQGQGRNTEAFF
d_gene: NA; j_gene: TRBJ2-5; abundance: NA; v_gene: TRBV6-2/TRBV6-3; CDR3nt: TGTGCCAGCAGTTACTCGTTAAGGAGGGGCGGACAAGAGACCCAGTACTTC; CDR3aa: CASSYSLRRGGQETQYF
d_gene: TRBD2; j_gene: TRBJ2-1; abundance: NA; v_gene: TRBV2; CDR3nt: TGTGCCAGCCCTAGCGGGGGCTACAATGAGCAGTTCTTC; CDR3aa: CASPSGGYNEQFF
d_gene: NA; j_gene: TRBJ1-5; abundance: NA; v_gene: TRBV6-2/TRBV6-3; CDR3nt: TGTGCCAGCAGTTTCCGTACAGGGAATCAGCCCCAGCATTTT; CDR3aa: CASSFRTGNQPQHF
d_gene: NA; j_gene: TRBJ1-5; abundance: NA; v_gene: TRBV4-2; CDR3nt: TGTGCCAGCAGCCAAGTTTTCGGGGAGCAGCCCCAGCATTTT; CDR3aa: CASSQVFGEQPQHF
d_gene: NA; j_gene: TRBJ1-2; abundance: NA; v_gene: TRBV11-2; CDR3nt: TGTGCCAGCAGCTCCGCCCAGGGGTTAGGTGGCTACACCTTC; CDR3aa: CASSSAQGLGGYTF
d_gene: NA; j_gene: TRBJ2-7; abundance: NA; v_gene: TRBV7-6; CDR3nt: TGTGCCAGCAGCTCCGGACAGGCCGGGGGCTCCTACGAGCAGTACTTC; CDR3aa: CASSSGQAGGSYEQYF
d_gene: NA; j_gene: TRBJ2-2; abundance: NA; v_gene: TRBV7-8; CDR3nt: TGTGCCAGCAGCTCCACAGGGGGCGGGAGGACCGGGGAGCTGTTTTTT; CDR3aa: CASSSTGGGRTGELFF
d_gene: TRBD1; j_gene: TRBJ1-2; abundance: NA; v_gene: TRBV18; CDR3nt: TGTGCCAGCTCCATAACCAATACAGGGGGCGGCTATGGCTACACCTTC; CDR3aa: CASSITNTGGGYGYTF
d_gene: NA; j_gene: TRBJ2-1; abundance: NA; v_gene: TRBV14; CDR3nt: TGTGCCAGCAGCCCTCCCGGGAATGAGCAGTTCTTC; CDR3aa: CASSPPGNEQFF
d_gene: NA; j_gene: TRBJ1-2; abundance: NA; v_gene: TRBV23-1; CDR3nt: TGCGCCAGCAGCCCCGGGCAGGGTGACGATTTCTATGGCTACACCTTC; CDR3aa: CASSPGQGDDFYGYTF
d_gene: NA; j_gene: TRBJ1-1; abundance: NA; v_gene: TRBV5-1; CDR3nt: TGCGCCAGCAGCGTACAGGGTTACACTGAAGCTTTCTTT; CDR3aa: CASSVQGYTEAFF
d_gene: NA; j_gene: TRBJ1-5; abundance: NA; v_gene: TRBV6-5; CDR3nt: TGTGCCAGCACCCCCGAAACATTTAGCAATCAGCCCCAGCATTTT; CDR3aa: CASTPETFSNQPQHF
d_gene: NA; j_gene: TRBJ1-2; abundance: NA; v_gene: TRBV3-1/TRBV3-2; CDR3nt: TGTGCCAGCAGCCAAGGAACAGGTTCCCCCTATGGCTACACCTTC; CDR3aa: CASSQGTGSPYGYTF
d_gene: NA; j_gene: TRBJ2-3; abundance: NA; v_gene: TRBV19; CDR3nt: TGTGCCAGTAGTCCAGGGACAGATACGCAGTATTTT; CDR3aa: CASSPGTDTQYF
d_gene: TRBD1; j_gene: TRBJ2-7; abundance: NA; v_gene: TRBV6-5; CDR3nt: TGTGCCAGCAGTTACTCCGGACAGGGCAACGAGCAGTACTTC; CDR3aa: CASSYSGQGNEQYF
d_gene: TRBD1; j_gene: TRBJ2-7; abundance: NA; v_gene: TRBV12-5; CDR3nt: TGTGCTAGTGGACCTTCCTTCGGACAGGGGCCTTCCTACGAGCAGTACTTC; CDR3aa: CASGPSFGQGPSYEQYF
d_gene: NA; j_gene: TRBJ2-3; abundance: NA; v_gene: TRBV4-3; CDR3nt: TGCGCCAGCAGCCAAGAAGACATTAGCACAGATACGCAGTATTTT; CDR3aa: CASSQEDISTDTQYF
d_gene: NA; j_gene: TRBJ2-3; abundance: NA; v_gene: TRBV11-3; CDR3nt: TGTGCCAGCAGCTTAGACAGCGTCGCAGATACGCAGTATTTT; CDR3aa: CASSLDSVADTQYF
d_gene: NA; j_gene: TRBJ2-3; abundance: NA; v_gene: TRBV6-5; CDR3nt: TGTGCCAGCAGGGTGGGCAGGGTGGCAGATACGCAGTATTTT; CDR3aa: CASRVGRVADTQYF
d_gene: NA; j_gene: TRBJ2-1; abundance: NA; v_gene: TRBV29-1; CDR3nt: TGCAGCGTTGAGCGTTCAGGGCTCAGCTCCTACAATGAGCAGTTCTTC; CDR3aa: CSVERSGLSSYNEQFF
d_gene: NA; j_gene: TRBJ2-5; abundance: NA; v_gene: TRBV7-8; CDR3nt: TGTGCCAGCAGCTTAGATCGGACCCAGTACTTC; CDR3aa: CASSLDRTQYF
d_gene: NA; j_gene: TRBJ2-7; abundance: NA; v_gene: TRBV14; CDR3nt: TGTGCCAGCAGCCAAGTGGGCTTCGGCGAGCAGTACTTC; CDR3aa: CASSQVGFGEQYF
d_gene: NA; j_gene: TRBJ1-5; abundance: NA; v_gene: TRBV18; CDR3nt: TGTGCCAGCTCACCATATCGACAGAAGCTCAATAGCAATCAGCCCCAGCATTTT; CDR3aa: CASSPYRQKLNSNQPQHF
d_gene: TRBD1; j_gene: TRBJ1-4; abundance: NA; v_gene: TRBV5-4; CDR3nt: TGTGCCAGCAGCCCAGGGGGCCTGGCTAATGAAAAACTGTTTTTT; CDR3aa: CASSPGGLANEKLFF
d_gene: TRBD1; j_gene: TRBJ2-7; abundance: NA; v_gene: TRBV2; CDR3nt: TGTGCCAGCAGTGAAAAAGGGACAGCTGTCTACGAGCAGTACTTC; CDR3aa: CASSEKGTAVYEQYF
d_gene: NA; j_gene: TRBJ2-3; abundance: NA; v_gene: TRBV7-2; CDR3nt: TGTGCCAGCAGCTTCGGACTGGGCGCAGATACGCAGTATTTT; CDR3aa: CASSFGLGADTQYF
d_gene: TRBD1; j_gene: TRBJ2-2; abundance: NA; v_gene: TRBV19; CDR3nt: TGTGCCAGTACCTCGGACAGGGGTGTGTCCGGGGAGCTGTTTTTT; CDR3aa: CASTSDRGVSGELFF
d_gene: NA; j_gene: TRBJ2-4; abundance: few; v_gene: TRBV29-1; CDR3nt: TGCAGCGGTGGATCAGGGAAAAACATTCAGTACTTC; CDR3aa: CSGGSGKNIQYF
d_gene: NA; j_gene: TRBJ2-7; abundance: NA; v_gene: TRBV7-8; CDR3nt: TGTGCCAGCAGCCAAGACGACGGCGGCGCCTACGAGCAGTACTTC; CDR3aa: CASSQDDGGAYEQYF